Presented here are 23 T cell receptor beta chains from one specimen sequenced in a study of Ad26.COV2.S vaccination and SARS-CoV-2 variants. TCRdb's table, derived via immunoSEQ multiplex PCR, lists solely in-frame clones and lacks some. The sample shows roughly 420,000 clones, 85% to 90% of them seen only once. Treatment in this sample: roughly 19 received Ad26.COV2.S at low or high dose, single or two shots; roughly 5 received placebo; per-sample allocation not given. Each sample was drawn 63 days after the first injection (of vaccine or placebo). The sample consisted of peripheral blood, taken in a trial of Ad26.COV2.S vaccine versus placebo. These receptors came from a person aged 18-65 years who received the Ad26.COV2.S COVID-19 vaccine or a placebo.

This chain connects TRBV4-1 to TRBJ1-4; weak D call: TRBD1 (5 bases). Deletions cut 3 bases from V and 14 bases from J, with 13 bases between. The germline V gene encodes CDR1 MGHRA and CDR2 YSYEKL. The CDR3 is 12 amino acids. Written as DNA, the CDR3 is TGCGCCAGCAGCCAGGGACTAATGGGGCTGTTTTTT. It encodes CASSQGLMGLFF.

CDR3 loop: CASSVLSSEDTQYF. CDR3 sequence (DNA): TGTGCCAGCAGCGTTTTGAGCTCCGAAGATACGCAGTATTTT. The V gene is TRBV4-2, the J gene TRBJ2-3; unclear D gene. This CDR3 contains 14 residues. Germline V gene lookup returns CDR1 LGHNA and CDR2 YNFKEQ. V lost 5 bases and J lost 5, with 14 bases in between.

The rearrangement links TRBV5-1 to TRBJ2-7; 7 bases align to TRBD1. The CDR3 runs to 15 residues. Germline values: CDR1 SGHRS, CDR2 YFSETQ. Trimming at V came to 0 bases and at J to 6 bases, leaving 9 bases not matched to a gene. CDR3 region: CASSLASGTVSEQYF. The CDR3, as DNA: TGCGCCAGCAGCTTGGCCTCCGGGACAGTCAGCGAGCAGTACTTC.

The chain couples TRBV6-5 to TRBJ2-7; 7 bases match TRBD2. CDR1 and CDR2 from the germline V gene are MNHEY and SVGAGI. V trimming: 6 bases; J trimming: 0 bases; junction bases outside the gene matches: 8. The CDR3 extends over 15 amino acids. CDR3 nucleotides: TGTGCCAGCAGCTCTACCGGGAGGAGCTCCTACGAGCAGTACTTC. Its translation is CASSSTGRSSYEQYF.

As concerns this clone: Other DNA sequences from this sample encode an identical CDR3 as well. The chain is built from TRBV7-9 and TRBJ1-5; TRBD1 is a possible D gene (5 bases). Germline CDR1 and CDR2: SEHNR and FQNEAQ (reference sequence). The CDR3 sequence is 14 residues long. V lost 2 bases and J lost 4, with 9 bases in between. CDR3 amino acids: CASSLTGGNQPQHF. CDR3 DNA: TGTGCCAGCAGCTTAACAGGTGGGAATCAGCCCCAGCATTTT.

The rearrangement links TRBV2 to TRBJ2-7; D tentatively fits TRBD1 or TRBD2 (5 bases each). The CDR3 extends over 13 amino acids. The V gene's germline CDR1 is SNHLY and CDR2 FYNNEI. V lost 10 bases to trimming and J lost 4 bases, with 17 bases between them. DNA for the CDR3: TGTGCCAACTCAGGGAACGGGAAATACGAGCAGTACGTC. This encodes CANSGNGKYEQYV.

The genes are TRBV7-2 and TRBJ2-2; D not resolved. From germline, CDR1 is SGHTA and CDR2 FQGNSA. The V end was cut by 5 bases, the J end by 5 bases, with 9 bases between. The CDR3 length is 13 residues. This CDR3 reads CASSLTSTGELFF. The CDR3 DNA sequence: TGTGCCAGCAGCCTGACTTCGACCGGGGAGCTGTTTTTT.

The genes are TRBV11-3 and TRBJ2-2, with D unresolved. CDR1 is SGHNT, CDR2 YENEEA, per germline. The CDR3 consists of 13 residues. Trimming shortened V by 0 bases and J by 6 bases, and 5 bases separated the two germline ends. The CDR3 DNA reads TGTGCCAGCAGCTTAGATGGGTCCGGGGAGCTGTTTTTT. It encodes CASSLDGSGELFF.

The chain recombines TRBV10-3 with TRBJ2-3; D remains unclear. This CDR3 is 14 amino acids long. V dropped 6 bases and J dropped 3 bases, with 13 bases sitting between them. Germline CDR1 reads ENHRY; CDR2 reads SYGVKD. CDR3 amino acids: CAIRTMGTTDTQYF. The CDR3 region has the DNA TGTGCCATCAGGACCATGGGAACTACAGATACGCAGTATTTT.

The table lists this clone with a few counts. V is TRBV18 and J is TRBJ2-7; no clear D gene. Germline CDR1 reads KGHSH; CDR2 reads LQKENI. Trimming took 2 bases from V and 0 from J, leaving 14 bases between them. CDR3 length: 16 residues. CDR3 nucleotide sequence: TGTGCCAGCTCACCAGTCTTGGGTGGAGACTCCTACGAGCAGTACTTC. Amino acid sequence: CASSPVLGGDSYEQYF.

This sequence joins TRBV9 and TRBJ1-2; D gene uncertain. Germline V gene lookup returns CDR1 SGDLS and CDR2 YYNGEE. The CDR3 length is 13 residues. V was cut by 3 bases and J by 11 bases, with 17 bases left in between. CDR3 coding DNA: TGTGCCAGCAGCGCCTACGGGAGACTGAAATACACCTTC. It specifies CASSAYGRLKYTF.

CDR3 coding DNA: TGTGCCAGCAGTGAACGGCCACCCTGGGACTATGGCTACACCTTC. This gives the protein CASSERPPWDYGYTF. V usage is TRBV2 and J usage is TRBJ1-2; D is ambiguous. V lost 2 bases and J 3 bases, leaving 13 bases between the germline ends. CDR3 size: 15 residues. Germline CDR1 and CDR2: SNHLY and FYNNEI.

The J gene is TRBJ1-2, the V gene TRBV18, with 8 nucleotides matching TRBD1. The germline CDR1 and CDR2 sequences are KGHSH and LQKENI. J was trimmed by 8 bases and V by 4 bases; bases with no gene match: 6. This CDR3 is built from 13 residues. CDR3 loop: CASSLGQGEGYTF. CDR3 nucleotides: TGTGCCAGCTCACTCGGACAGGGAGAAGGCTACACCTTC.

V is TRBV6-5 and J is TRBJ1-2; TRBD1 agrees at 8 bases. The CDR3 covers 14 residues. V shed 6 bases, J shed 2 bases, and the junction held 5 bases outside the gene matches. The V gene's germline CDR1 is MNHEY and CDR2 SVGAGI. CDR3 region: CASRKDRENYGYTF. For the CDR3, the DNA is TGTGCCAGCAGGAAGGACAGGGAAAACTATGGCTACACCTTC.

The chain combines TRBV6-2 or TRBV6-3 with TRBJ2-1, with D perhaps being TRBD1 or TRBD2 (7 bases each). Per germline, CDR1 MNHEY and CDR2 SVGEGT. The V and J ends lost 5 bases and 16 bases respectively, with 24 bases between them. CDR3 length equals 14 residues. The CDR3 loop is CASSHRQGAGEGFF. CDR3 DNA: TGTGCCAGCAGTCACAGACAGGGTGCGGGGGAAGGTTTCTTC.

The chain carries TRBV5-5 and TRBJ1-3; 7 nucleotides agree with TRBD1. Germline V gene sequence: CDR1 SGHKS, CDR2 YYEKEE (reference sequence). J lost 1 base, V lost 5 bases, and 3 bases had no gene match. This CDR3 region has 14 residues. CDR3 nucleotide sequence: TGTGCCAGCAGTTTGACAGGGTCTGGAAACACCATATATTTT. This translates into CASSLTGSGNTIYF.

The chain combines TRBV7-2 with TRBJ1-5; TRBD1 matches at 7 bases. The CDR3 has 17 residues. The J segment lost 0 bases and the V segment lost 2 bases, leaving 7 bases of the junction unmatched. The germline gives CDR1 SGHTA, CDR2 FQGNSA. The CDR3 sequence is CASSLNRGPNSNQPQHF. CDR3 in DNA: TGTGCCAGCAGCTTAAACAGGGGCCCGAATAGCAATCAGCCCCAGCATTTT.

This chain links TRBV19 with TRBJ2-7; TRBD2 matches at 8 bases. The CDR3 length is 14 residues. The germline CDR1 and CDR2 sequences are LNHDA and SQIVND (reference sequence). The V segment lost 8 bases and the J segment 5 bases; nucleotides outside the gene matches: 11. The CDR3: CASGLAGFRNEQYF. The CDR3 DNA reads TGTGCCAGTGGGCTAGCGGGCTTTAGGAACGAGCAGTACTTC.

The gene calls are TRBV5-1 and TRBJ2-3; 9 bases are a match to TRBD2. Germline V lookup: CDR1 SGHRS, CDR2 YFSETQ. The ends lost 5 bases at V and 2 bases at J; junction bases unmatched: 9. The CDR3 sequence is 16 residues long. The CDR3 here is CASRPQRGDLTDTQYF. The CDR3 DNA reads TGCGCCAGCAGACCCCAGCGGGGGGACCTCACAGATACGCAGTATTTT.

This clone was counted a few times. This sequence joins TRBV7-8 and TRBJ2-7; D may be TRBD2 (5 bases). The CDR3 spans 11 residues. In germline, CDR1 is SGHVS, CDR2 FQNEAQ. V was pared by 3 bases and J by 5 bases, with 5 bases between. The CDR3 coding sequence is TGTGCCAGCAGCTTGGGAGACGAGCAGTACGTC. It yields the protein CASSLGDEQYV.

The rearrangement links TRBV7-9 to TRBJ2-5; TRBD1 might be the D (6 bases). V was clipped by 5 bases and J by 0 bases, with 10 bases between them. Germline lookup yields CDR1 SEHNR and CDR2 FQNEAQ (reference sequence). The CDR3 is 14 residues long. Written as DNA, the CDR3 is TGTGCCAGCAGCGAACGGACAGACCAAGAGACCCAGTACTTC. Translating it yields CASSERTDQETQYF.

The chain links TRBV6-2 or TRBV6-3 to TRBJ2-3; 10 nucleotides agree with TRBD2. CDR1 and CDR2 from the germline V gene are MNHEY and SVGEGT. Germline trimming cut 2 bases from V and 2 bases from J; bases unmatched to any gene: 7. There are 17 residues in the CDR3. CDR3 DNA sequence: TGTGCCAGCAGTTACCGGCCGACTAGCGGGTACACAGATACGCAGTATTTT. Translating it yields CASSYRPTSGYTDTQYF.

A remark on this clone: This sample includes further DNA sequences coding for the same CDR3. The chain recombines TRBV5-1 with TRBJ2-1, with 8 bases fitting TRBD1. This CDR3 has 14 residues. Unmatched junction bases numbered 4, after V lost 3 bases and J lost 5 bases. Per germline, CDR1 SGHRS and CDR2 YFSETQ. The chain's CDR3 is CASSSQGAHNEQFF. CDR3 in DNA: TGCGCCAGCAGCTCCCAGGGGGCCCACAATGAGCAGTTCTTC. Together with reference TRBV5-1 and TRBJ2-1, the CDR3 gives the full variable domain: KAGVTQTPRYLIKTRGQQVTLSCSPISGHRSVSWYQQTPGQGLQFLFEYFSETQRNKGNFPGRFSGRQFSNSRSEMNVSTLELGDSALYLCASSSQGAHNEQFFGPGTRLTVL.